The present TCR beta chain was sequenced within a study of shared T cell receptors in the human thymus. Germline values: CDR1 SGHTA, CDR2 FQGTGA. The CDR3 runs to 16 residues. Trimming left V 5 bases short and J 0 bases short, with 14 bases between. The method was immunoSEQ multiplex PCR; TCRdb's version includes in-frame clones alone and lacks a portion of them. The data contain hundreds of thousands of clones, roughly 90% of them seen just once; the ten biggest clones take up about 0.01%. Another study also made use of these data, one on human thymus T cells. That investigation notes: What related research reported was that thymic repertoires overlapped highly among unrelated individuals.

The sample comprised thymocytes. This sequence was found in a boy less than two years old with a congenital heart defect. The chain combines TRBV7-3 with TRBJ2-1; D perhaps matches TRBD1 (6 bases). The CDR3 loop is CASSPETGYSYNEQFF. The CDR3 bases are TGTGCCAGCAGCCCCGAGACAGGCTACTCCTACAATGAGCAGTTCTTC.